What follows describes a single T cell receptor beta chain. Its antigen specificity is not known. No much larger clone exists at a distance of one base, and base qualities are not known. This record belongs to a study of beta chain features in type 1 diabetes (dated by TCRdb to the late 2010s). About the investigation overall: Patients and healthy donors did not differ in mean age, gender distribution, total cell number or subset yield. Regulatory and stem cell-like memory subsets were isolated from only 8 patients and roughly 8 healthy donors, whereas naive and central memory subsets came from all 28 donors. In the study, recently diagnosed type 1 diabetes patients and matched healthy donors were compared on the TCRB repertoires of their sorted circulating CD4+ T cell subsets. A total of about 100 million sorted cells were examined across all samples, and RNA yield correlated strongly with the number of cells per subset.

Overall study results and their limits: Type 1 diabetes patients showed a moderate but significant shortening of TCRB CDR3 length in all four CD4+ subsets. Patients with type 1 diabetes made fewer insertions and deleted more nucleotides at VDJ recombination sites, implying thymic rearrangement abnormalities. Because cDNA rather than genomic DNA was sequenced, highly expressing activated cells could have been over-represented, although no difference in activation and CD3 levels was found between groups. Because the HLA sub-analyses included only small numbers of individuals, any influence of HLA type on TCRB rearrangement was left unresolved. PCR might favor shorter templates, but patient and control samples were amplified and corrected together, so any skew would affect both groups equally. Naive, central memory and regulatory TCRB repertoires appeared more similar among patients than among healthy donors.

All of the isolated RNA was reverse transcribed with the High Capacity cDNA Reverse Transcription Kit, so expressed TCRB transcripts were sequenced. Deep immunoSEQ sequencing was applied to naive, central memory and regulatory T cell samples, giving an average of about 3.8 million total reads per sample. Sorted cells were lysed in RLT buffer and RNA was extracted with DNase-treated RNeasy Micro or Mini kits, depending on cell number. Each cell subset was processed on its own to prevent cross-contamination, while patient and healthy donor samples were processed together. The immunoSEQ multiplex PCR was used to amplify TCRB sequences from cDNA, yielding 87-bp fragments that span the CDR3 region. Sequencing of the amplicons was done on the Illumina HiSeq platform. The original pipeline was this. PCR bias was corrected computationally using synthetic template baselines, and reads within Hamming distance 2 were collapsed, with unmergeable singletons discarded. Reads were aligned against IMGT to assign V, D and J genes, CDR3 length and insertions or deletions at six rearrangement sites. Clonotype counts were normalized to sorted cell number within each subset before computing true diversity and Gini coefficients with the tcR R package. The overlap coefficient, calculated on TCRB nucleotide sequences, was used to quantify repertoire sharing. TCRdb took this table from immuneACCESS and kept in-frame rearrangements with V and J called. Such tables lack part of the clones; where checked against another copy, unresolved V genes explain under half of the gap, and the rest is unexplained. The DNA was the basis for D and trimming; V, J and clone size are from that table. This sample gives about 210,000 clones in total; roughly a tenth of them show up just once. Jointly, the top ten make up over 1% of the sample.

From cysteine to phenylalanine, the CDR3 is 15 amino acids long. CDR3 DNA is the only sequence kept; it has 45 bases, read in frame from the first base. Per the germline V gene (reference sequence), GTSNPN is the CDR1 and SVGIG is the CDR2. V and J are truncated by 1 base and 4 bases respectively, leaving an intervening sequence of 16 bases. A single peripheral blood draw of around 0.11 L on average was collected from each donor into heparinised tubes. Using a panel that included CD45RO, CCR7, CD25, CD127, CD95 and CD27, naive, central memory, regulatory and stem cell-like memory CD4+ T cells were sorted on a BD FACSAria II. All sorted populations exceeded 95% purity. PBMCs were isolated right away by Lymphoprep density gradient centrifugation and were stained directly, without culture. So that batch effects would be minimized, each experiment stained and sorted samples in pairs, pairing one healthy donor with one patient.

This chain is built from TRBV30 and TRBJ1-2; no D gene can be assigned with confidence. The clonotype originates from a man younger than 35 in good health. Input material: central memory CD4+ T cells from blood. The nucleotides are TGTGCCTGGAGTGACCCCCTGGAGGAGGTCTATGGCTACACCTTC. Its coded protein is CAWSDPLEEVYGYTF.